This T cell receptor beta chain was identified during a study of blood T cells in healthy people across ages. Notes on the study in general: Reliance upon unsorted PBMCs precluded definitive naive versus antigen-experienced comparison.

Concerning this clonotype itself: As yet, its antigen is unknown.

For the second PCR, which ran for 7 to 11 cycles, a sample-barcoded 5' primer and a J-beta primer mix were used. TCRdb re-called the 5' RACE reads with MiXCR, one entry per CDR3 protein. The sample has some 920,000 distinct CDR3 sequences, roughly 51% seen once. All donors came from Russia, were Caucasian and healthy, and spanned ages roughly 6 to 95. Samples each had at least 5 micrograms of total RNA extracted. V was clipped by 0 bases and J by 7 bases, with 13 bases between them. This CDR3 has 14 residues. Germline V CDR1 and CDR2: SGHDT, YYEEEE. Sequenced material: blood. J is TRBJ2-5 and V is TRBV5-6; tentatively, D is TRBD2 (6 bases). The TCR originated in a woman in her sixties in good health. Here the CDR3 DNA reads TGTGCCAGCAGCTTGGGACCAACCGGGGGGACCCAGTACTTC. This codes for CASSLGPTGGTQYF. Variable domain in full (rest from reference TRBV5-6 and TRBJ2-5): DAGVTQSPTHLIKTRGQQVTLRCSPKSGHDTVSWYQQALGQGPQFIFQYYEEEERQRGNFPDRFSGHQFPNYSSELNVNALLLGDSALYLCASSLGPTGGTQYFGPGTRLLVL.